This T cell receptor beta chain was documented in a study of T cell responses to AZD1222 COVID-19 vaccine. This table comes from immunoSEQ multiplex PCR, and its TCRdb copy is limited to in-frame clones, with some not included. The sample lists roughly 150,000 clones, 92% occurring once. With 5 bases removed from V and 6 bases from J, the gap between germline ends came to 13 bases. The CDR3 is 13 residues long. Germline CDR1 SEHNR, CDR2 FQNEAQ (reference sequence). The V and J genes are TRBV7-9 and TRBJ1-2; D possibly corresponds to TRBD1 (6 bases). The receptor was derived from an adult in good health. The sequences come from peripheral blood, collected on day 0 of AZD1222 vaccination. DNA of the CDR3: TGTGCCAGCAGCCGGAGGGGGGGCGATGGCTACACCTTC. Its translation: CASSRRGGDGYTF. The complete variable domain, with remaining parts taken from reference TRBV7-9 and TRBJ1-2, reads DTGVSQNPRHKITKRGQNVTFRCDPISEHNRLYWYRQTLGQGPEFLTYFQNEAQLEKSRLLSDRFSAERPKGSFSTLEIQRTEQGDSAMYLCASSRRGGDGYTFGSGTRLTVV.